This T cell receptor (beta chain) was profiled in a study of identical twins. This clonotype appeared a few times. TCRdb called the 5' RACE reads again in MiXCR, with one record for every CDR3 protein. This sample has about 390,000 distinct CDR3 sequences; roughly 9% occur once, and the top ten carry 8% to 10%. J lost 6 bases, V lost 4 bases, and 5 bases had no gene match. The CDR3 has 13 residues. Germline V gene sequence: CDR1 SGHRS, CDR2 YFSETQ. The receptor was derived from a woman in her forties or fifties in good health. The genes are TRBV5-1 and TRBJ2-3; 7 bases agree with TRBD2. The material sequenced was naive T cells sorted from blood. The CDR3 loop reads CASSLGLRDTQYF. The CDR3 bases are TGCGCCAGCAGCCTGGGACTAAGGGATACGCAGTATTTT.